Presented here are 32 T cell receptor beta chains from one specimen sequenced in a study of T cell responses to AZD1222 COVID-19 vaccine. The repertoire was sequenced with immunoSEQ multiplex PCR; TCRdb's copy has only in-frame clones and lacks some. The sample lists 110,000 to 150,000 clones, roughly 90% occurring once. The sample in question was peripheral blood, obtained on day 0 of AZD1222 vaccination. These receptor sequences come from an adult in good health.

In the case of this clone: The conserved phenylalanine or tryptophan is not found at the CDR3 terminus, so this likely reflects a read error. This sequence joins TRBV6-4 and TRBJ1-1; D not resolved. V lost 0 bases, J lost 3 bases, and 17 bases lay in between. Germline values: CDR1 MRHNA, CDR2 SNTAGT. CDR3 size: 17 residues. The CDR3: CASSDSRFSSGYTEAFL. DNA for the CDR3: TGTGCCAGCAGTGACTCGAGATTCTCAAGCGGGTACACTGAAGCTTTCCTT.

The chain has TRBV9 and TRBJ1-3; TRBD1 is a possible D gene (6 bases). This CDR3 is built from 17 residues. V gave up 0 bases and J gave up 0 bases, with 13 bases separating them. Germline V lookup: CDR1 SGDLS, CDR2 YYNGEE. The CDR3 protein is CASSVVAGDASGNTIYF. The CDR3 DNA follows: TGTGCCAGCAGCGTAGTCGCAGGGGACGCCTCTGGAAACACCATATATTTT.

This sequence joins TRBV3-1 (or the pseudogene TRBV3-2) and TRBJ2-3, with 8 bases aligning to TRBD2. CDR3 length: 17 amino acids. Germline V gene sequence: CDR1 LGHDT, CDR2 YNNKEL (reference sequence). V gave up 1 base and J gave up 0 bases; unmatched junction bases: 6. CDR3 DNA sequence: TGTGCCAGCAGCCAAGTGGGTGGCGGGAGGAGCACAGATACGCAGTATTTT. Encoded protein: CASSQVGGGRSTDTQYF.

The rearrangement joins TRBV4-3 to TRBJ2-3; D ambiguous. The germline V gene encodes CDR1 LGHNA and CDR2 YSLEER. This CDR3 contains 14 residues. V lost 2 bases and J 1 base, leaving 7 bases between the germline ends. The CDR3 region has the DNA TGCGCCAGCAGCCAACTAGTGGGCACAGATACGCAGTATTTT. This translates into CASSQLVGTDTQYF.

This chain connects TRBV5-1 to TRBJ2-7, with TRBD2 matching 14 bases. The CDR3 is made up of 17 amino acids. The junction had 7 bases not matched to a gene; V was cut back by 4 bases and J by 1 base. Germline V gene data show CDR1 as SGHRS and CDR2 as YFSETQ. The CDR3 nucleotides are TGCGCCAGCAGCCTGGGACTAGCGGGAGCAAGTTCCTACGAGCAGTACTTC. It codes for CASSLGLAGASSYEQYF.

This chain links TRBV11-2 with TRBJ2-1; weak D call: TRBD2 (5 bases). CDR3 length: 15 residues. Trimming removed 1 base from V and 5 bases from J, with 12 bases in between. The germline V gene encodes CDR1 SGHAT and CDR2 FQNNGV. This chain's CDR3 is CASSLVEGLNNEQFF. DNA for the CDR3: TGTGCCAGCAGCTTAGTCGAAGGACTTAACAATGAGCAGTTCTTC.

The CDR3 sequence is CASSQEGRDTQYF. CDR3 in DNA: TGCGCCAGCAGCCAAGAAGGGCGAGATACGCAGTATTTT. V gene TRBV4-1 combines with J gene TRBJ2-3; no clear D gene. V was trimmed by 0 bases and J by 5 bases, leaving 6 bases between them. CDR3 length: 13 residues. Germline-derived CDR1 and CDR2 are MGHRA and YSYEKL.

This chain links TRBV7-2 with TRBJ2-7; 8 nucleotides agree with TRBD2. The CDR3 totals 15 residues. Per germline, CDR1 SGHTA and CDR2 FQGNSA. The V gene end was trimmed by 1 base and the J gene end by 3 bases; junction bases not matched to a gene: 5. CDR3 coding DNA: TGTGCCAGCAGCTTAGTGGATAGCGGGGTCTACGAGCAGTACTTC. Residues: CASSLVDSGVYEQYF.

This chain joins TRBV6-5 and TRBJ1-2; 8 nucleotides align to TRBD1. The V and J ends lost 5 bases and 2 bases, in that order; junction bases with no gene match: 1. Germline V gives CDR1 MNHEY, CDR2 SVGAGI. This CDR3 is 13 amino acids long. This CDR3 reads CASSTGGNYGYTF. The CDR3 nucleotides read TGTGCCAGCAGTACAGGGGGAAACTATGGCTACACCTTC.

The J gene is TRBJ1-2, the V gene TRBV5-4; no clear D. The CDR3 totals 15 residues. Germline V lookup: CDR1 SGHNT, CDR2 YYREEE (reference sequence). The germline V and J ends were trimmed by 0 bases and 2 bases, with 11 bases remaining between them. The DNA of the CDR3 is TGTGCCAGCAGCTTGGACCAGACAAGGAACTATGGCTACACCTTC. Translation: CASSLDQTRNYGYTF.

This clone was recorded once. J is TRBJ2-5 and V is TRBV29-1, with D possibly called TRBD1 or TRBD2 (6 bases each). Germline loops: CDR1 SQVTM, CDR2 ANQGSEA. Trimming removed 6 bases from V and 5 bases from J, with 16 bases in between. This CDR3 spans 13 amino acids. The CDR3 reads CSVKWGALETQYF. The DNA of the CDR3 is TGCAGCGTCAAGTGGGGGGCGCTGGAGACCCAGTACTTC. Supplemented by reference TRBV29-1 and TRBJ2-5, the full variable domain reads SAVISQKPSRDICQRGTSLTIQCQVDSQVTMMFWYRQQPGQSLTLIATANQGSEATYESGFVIDKFPISRPNLTFSTLTVSNMSPEDSSIYLCSVKWGALETQYFGPGTRLLVL.

The chain links TRBV21-1 to TRBJ2-5; TRBD2 is taken as the D call from the table, unchecked against the DNA. TRBV21-1 is given as a pseudogene. This CDR3 region has 16 residues. CDR3 residues: CASSTSSVNSQETQYF. DNA for the CDR3: TGTGCCAGCAGCACCTCTAGCGTGAACTCTCAAGAGACCCAGTACTTC.

CDR3 region: CASSGTPGNTGAFF. The CDR3 DNA follows: TGCGCCAGCAGCGGAACACCGGGGAACACAGGGGCTTTCTTT. This rearrangement joins TRBV5-1 to TRBJ1-1, with D possibly matching TRBD1 (6 bases). Trimming took off 4 bases at V and 11 bases at J, with 21 bases between the two ends. Germline CDR1 is SGHRS and CDR2 is YFSETQ. This CDR3 is built from 14 residues.

The chain links TRBV19 to TRBJ1-2, with D hard to call. V gave up 5 bases and J gave up 5 bases, with 9 bases separating them. This CDR3 is 12 amino acids long. CDR1 is LNHDA, CDR2 SQIVND, per germline (reference sequence). CDR3 nucleotide sequence: TGTGCCAGTAGTGAGCAGTGGTATGGCTACACCTTC. Its translation is CASSEQWYGYTF.

J is TRBJ2-7 and V is TRBV10-1; TRBD2 is a possible D gene (5 bases). Germline V gives CDR1 WNHNN, CDR2 SYGVQD (reference sequence). Trimming took 3 bases from V and 2 from J, leaving 8 bases between them. The CDR3 spans 13 residues. CDR3 DNA: TGCGCCAGCAGTGATCCCGGGGCCTACGAGCAGTACTTC. Translating it yields CASSDPGAYEQYF.

The chain combines TRBV6-1 with TRBJ2-5; 9 bases are a match to TRBD2. The germline V gene has CDR1 MNHNS and CDR2 SASEGT. The CDR3 contains 15 residues. V was pared by 3 bases and J by 1 base, with 3 bases of the junction left unmatched. The CDR3 region has the DNA TGTGCCAGCAGTGACGGCGGGAGGGTCCAAGAGACCCAGTACTTC. Amino acids: CASSDGGRVQETQYF.

The CDR3 DNA follows: TGTGCCAGCAGCCCCCGGGAGGGGAGCTCCTACGAGCAGTACTTC. Its protein is CASSPREGSSYEQYF. V usage is TRBV5-4 and J usage is TRBJ2-7; TRBD2 aligns across 8 bases. Germline-derived CDR1 and CDR2 are SGHNT and YYREEE (reference sequence). The CDR3 has 15 residues. The junction had 6 bases not matched to a gene; V was cut back by 4 bases and J by 0 bases.

This chain connects TRBV10-3 to TRBJ2-5; D call uncertain. The CDR3 loop spans 13 amino acids. V gave up 4 bases and J gave up 3 bases, with 9 bases separating them. Germline V gene data show CDR1 as ENHRY and CDR2 as SYGVKD. This chain's CDR3 is CAISGTAKETQYF. The CDR3 nucleotides are TGTGCCATCAGTGGGACGGCTAAAGAGACCCAGTACTTC.

The V gene is TRBV23-1, the J gene TRBJ2-7, with 9 bases aligning to TRBD1. TRBV23-1 is flagged as an ORF with uncertain function. J lost 2 bases, V lost 11 bases, and 10 bases had no gene match. The CDR3 contains 14 residues. CDR3 DNA: TGCGCCGGGAGTCCCGGGACAGGGCCCTACGAGCAGTACTTC. The encoded protein is CAGSPGTGPYEQYF.

The V call is TRBV11-2, the J call TRBJ1-4, with D hard to call. Trimming took 5 bases from V and 1 from J, leaving 11 bases between them. Germline values: CDR1 SGHAT, CDR2 FQNNGV. The CDR3 length is 15 residues. The CDR3, as DNA: TGTGCCAGCAGCGTCGCGTTGGGAACTAATGAAAAACTGTTTTTT. Translated: CASSVALGTNEKLFF.

This clone was seen a single time. V is TRBV28 and J is TRBJ2-3, with 8 bases aligning to TRBD2. The CDR3 contains 14 residues. CDR1 and CDR2 (germline): MDHEN, SYDVKM. V was clipped by 6 bases and J by 4 bases; unmatched bases: 6. The CDR3 loop is CASSRGLAPDTQYF. DNA for the CDR3: TGTGCCAGCAGCCGTGGACTAGCCCCAGATACGCAGTATTTT.

The gene calls are TRBV10-1 and TRBJ2-1; 7 bases align to TRBD1. Germline V gene data show CDR1 as WNHNN and CDR2 as SYGVQD (reference sequence). Trimming cost V 4 bases and J 2 bases; bases outside gene matches: 8. The CDR3 runs 16 residues. CDR3 DNA: TGCGCCAGCAGTGTGGGTAGGGGGCTCGCCTACAATGAGCAGTTCTTC. This translates into CASSVGRGLAYNEQFF.

The V gene is TRBV5-1, the J gene TRBJ2-1; 8 bases are a match to TRBD2. Per the germline V gene, CDR1 is SGHRS and CDR2 is YFSETQ. The CDR3 has 16 residues. V trimming: 6 bases; J trimming: 4 bases; junction bases outside the gene matches: 12. CDR3 coding DNA: TGCGCCAGCACCCCTGACGGACTAGCCTTTTACAATGAGCAGTTCTTC. Its translation: CASTPDGLAFYNEQFF.

The rearrangement links TRBV12-3 or TRBV12-4 to TRBJ2-2, with no clear D. The CDR3 runs 13 residues. Trimming cost V 4 bases and J 1 base, with 4 bases left between them. The CDR3 DNA sequence: TGTGCCAGCAGTTGGAGGAACACCGGGGAGCTGTTTTTT. This sequence encodes CASSWRNTGELFF.

The chain links TRBV2 to TRBJ2-7, with 7 bases matching TRBD2. This CDR3 contains 13 residues. Germline CDR1 and CDR2: SNHLY and FYNNEI. V shed 9 bases and J 5 bases; nucleotides not matched to a gene: 10. The CDR3 DNA follows: TGTGCCAGTGGACTAGGCCTGGGGCACGAGCAGTACTTC. It translates to CASGLGLGHEQYF.

The gene calls are TRBV4-3 and TRBJ2-2; either TRBD1 or TRBD2 may supply D (5 bases each). Trimming took 4 bases from V and 3 from J, leaving 15 bases between them. Germline CDR1 reads LGHNA; CDR2 reads YSLEER. This CDR3 spans 16 amino acids. CDR3 protein: CASSPGRGAYTGELFF. The CDR3 DNA follows: TGCGCCAGCAGCCCCGGTCGAGGGGCCTACACCGGGGAGCTGTTTTTT.

This clone showed up just once. The chain links TRBV19 to TRBJ2-3, with TRBD2 matching 9 bases. V gave up 3 bases and J gave up 5 bases; unmatched junction bases: 6. Looked up from germline, CDR1 is LNHDA and CDR2 is SQIVND (reference sequence). This CDR3 spans 15 amino acids. The CDR3 DNA reads TGTGCCAGTAGTATGGCGGGAGGGCCGATAGATACGCAGTATTTT. Its protein is CASSMAGGPIDTQYF.

The V and J genes are TRBV19 and TRBJ1-4; a possible D gene is TRBD1 (5 bases). The germline CDR1 and CDR2 sequences are LNHDA and SQIVND (reference sequence). The CDR3 consists of 14 residues. V was shortened by 6 bases and J by 5 bases, with 13 bases between the two germline ends. The CDR3 sequence: CASRKQGSNEKLFF. The CDR3, as DNA: TGTGCCAGTAGGAAGCAGGGCTCGAATGAAAAACTGTTTTTT.

The chain couples TRBV9 to TRBJ1-2; weak D call: TRBD1 (5 bases). This CDR3 is built from 13 residues. Germline values: CDR1 SGDLS, CDR2 YYNGEE. V was clipped by 1 base and J by 4 bases, with 8 bases between them. CDR3 nucleotide sequence: TGTGCCAGCAGCGTACAGGGATCCTATGGCTACACCTTC. Protein product: CASSVQGSYGYTF.

As regards this clone: Distinct nucleotide sequences in the sample also encode this CDR3. The chain uses TRBV10-2 and TRBJ2-7; D is perhaps TRBD2 (6 bases). The CDR3 has 11 amino acids. The ends were cut back, 10 bases at V and 5 bases at J, with 12 bases in the middle. The germline gives CDR1 WSHSY, CDR2 SAAADI. The CDR3 loop is CAIEGGHEQYF. In DNA, the CDR3 is TGCGCCATAGAGGGAGGCCACGAGCAGTACTTC.

The chain uses TRBV2 and TRBJ2-7; no clear D. Deletions cut 5 bases from V and 2 bases from J, with 10 bases between. Germline CDR1 is SNHLY and CDR2 is FYNNEI. The CDR3 totals 13 residues. CDR3 bases: TGTGCCAGCAGTTCGGTGGTGACCTACGAGCAGTACTTC. Amino acid sequence: CASSSVVTYEQYF.

The V and J genes are TRBV6-5 and TRBJ2-7; tentative D call: TRBD2 (6 bases). The CDR3 runs to 15 residues. CDR1 and CDR2 from the germline V gene are MNHEY and SVGAGI. Trimming removed 5 bases from V and 2 bases from J, with 16 bases in between. The CDR3 bases are TGTGCCAGCAGTCAAAAGTCCGGGAGCCCCTACGAGCAGTACTTC. Translating it yields CASSQKSGSPYEQYF.